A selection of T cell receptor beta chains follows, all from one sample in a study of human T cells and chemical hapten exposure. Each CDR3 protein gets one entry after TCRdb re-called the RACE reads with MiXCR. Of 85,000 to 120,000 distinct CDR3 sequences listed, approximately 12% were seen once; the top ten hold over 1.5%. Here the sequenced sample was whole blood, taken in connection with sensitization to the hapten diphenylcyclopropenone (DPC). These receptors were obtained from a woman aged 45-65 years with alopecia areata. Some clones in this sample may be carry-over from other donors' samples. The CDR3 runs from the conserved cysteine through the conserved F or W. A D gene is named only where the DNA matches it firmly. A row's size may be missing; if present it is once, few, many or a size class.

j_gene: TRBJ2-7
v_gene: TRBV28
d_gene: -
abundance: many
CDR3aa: CASSSLRGEQYF
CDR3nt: TGTGCCAGCAGTTCCCTCCGGGGGGAGCAGTACTTC

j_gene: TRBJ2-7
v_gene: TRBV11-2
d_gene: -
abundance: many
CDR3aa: CASSFHRAHGIYEQYF
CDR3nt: TGTGCCAGCAGCTTTCACCGGGCCCACGGGATCTACGAGCAGTACTTC

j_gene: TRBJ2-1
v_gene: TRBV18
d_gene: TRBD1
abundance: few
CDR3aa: CASSPPGQGAYNEQFF
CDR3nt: TGTGCCAGCTCACCACCGGGACAGGGGGCCTACAATGAGCAGTTCTTC

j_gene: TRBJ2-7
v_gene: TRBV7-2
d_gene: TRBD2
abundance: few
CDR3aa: CASSPTSGVETYEQYF
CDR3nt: TGTGCCAGCAGCCCGACTAGCGGGGTCGAAACTTACGAGCAGTACTTC

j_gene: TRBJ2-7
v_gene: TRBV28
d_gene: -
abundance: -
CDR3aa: CASSLLAKAYEQYF
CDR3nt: TGTGCCAGCAGTTTACTAGCGAAGGCCTACGAGCAGTACTTC

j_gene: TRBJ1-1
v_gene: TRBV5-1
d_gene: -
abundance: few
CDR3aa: CASSLSTAREAFF
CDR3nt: TGCGCCAGCAGCTTGTCTACCGCCCGGGAAGCTTTCTTT

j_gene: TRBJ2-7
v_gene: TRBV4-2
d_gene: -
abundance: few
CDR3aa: CASSQDWGDEQYF
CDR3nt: TGTGCCAGCAGCCAAGACTGGGGGGACGAGCAGTACTTC

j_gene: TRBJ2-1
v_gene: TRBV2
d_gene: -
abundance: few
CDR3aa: CASSSQAYNEQFF
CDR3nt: TGTGCCAGCAGCTCACAGGCCTACAATGAGCAGTTCTTC

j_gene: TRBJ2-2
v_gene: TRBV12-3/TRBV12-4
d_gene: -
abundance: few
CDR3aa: CASSLFTYTGELFF
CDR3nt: TGTGCCAGCAGTTTGTTCACTTACACCGGGGAGCTGTTTTTT

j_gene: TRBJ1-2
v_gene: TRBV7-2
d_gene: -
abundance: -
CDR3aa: CASSSDRGYGYTF
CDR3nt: TGTGCCAGCAGCTCGGACAGAGGCTATGGCTACACCTTC

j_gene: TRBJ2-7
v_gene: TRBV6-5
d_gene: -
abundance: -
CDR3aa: CASSRSNGWGSYEQYF
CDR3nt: TGTGCCAGCAGTCGCTCTAACGGGTGGGGCTCCTACGAGCAGTACTTC

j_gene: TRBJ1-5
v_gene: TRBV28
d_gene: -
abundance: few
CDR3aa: CASSQEKGMDF
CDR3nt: TGTGCCAGCAGTCAGGAGAAGGGCATGGATTTT

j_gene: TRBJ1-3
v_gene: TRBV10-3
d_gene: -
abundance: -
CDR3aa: CAISENDGNTIYF
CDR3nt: TGTGCCATCAGTGAGAATGATGGAAACACCATATATTTT

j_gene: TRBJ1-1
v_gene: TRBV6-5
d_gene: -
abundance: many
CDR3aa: CASSYSRGEDTEAFF
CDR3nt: TGTGCCAGCAGTTACTCGAGAGGGGAGGACACTGAAGCTTTCTTT

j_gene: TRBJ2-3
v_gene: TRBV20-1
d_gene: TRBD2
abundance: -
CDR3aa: CSAPQTSGSSTDTQYF
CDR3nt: TGCAGTGCTCCCCAAACTAGCGGATCTAGCACAGATACGCAGTATTTT

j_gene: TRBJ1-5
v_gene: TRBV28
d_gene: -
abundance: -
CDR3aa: CASRIIQGWQPQHF
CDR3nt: TGTGCCAGCAGGATCATACAGGGATGGCAGCCCCAGCATTTT

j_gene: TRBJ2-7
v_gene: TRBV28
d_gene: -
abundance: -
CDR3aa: CASSNPGTVNYEQYF
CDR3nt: TGTGCCAGCAGTAACCCCGGGACCGTAAACTACGAGCAGTACTTC

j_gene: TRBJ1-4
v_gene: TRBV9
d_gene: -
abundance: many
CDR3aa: CASSPPREGRLREKLFF
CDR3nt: TGTGCCAGCAGCCCCCCCCGGGAAGGACGGCTGAGGGAAAAACTGTTTTTT

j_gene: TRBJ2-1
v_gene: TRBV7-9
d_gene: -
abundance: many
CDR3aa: CASSLGEVNEQFF
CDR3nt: TGTGCCAGCAGCTTAGGGGAGGTCAATGAGCAGTTCTTC

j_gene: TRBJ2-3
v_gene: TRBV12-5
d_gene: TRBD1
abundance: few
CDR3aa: CASGGQGAADTQYF
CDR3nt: TGTGCTAGTGGAGGACAGGGGGCGGCGGATACGCAGTATTTT

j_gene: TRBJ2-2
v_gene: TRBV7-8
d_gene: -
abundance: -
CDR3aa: CASSLRDRSGGELFF
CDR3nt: TGTGCCAGCAGCTTACGAGACAGGTCGGGCGGGGAGCTGTTTTTT

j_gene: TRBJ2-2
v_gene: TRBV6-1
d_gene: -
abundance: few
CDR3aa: CATSWTANTGELFF
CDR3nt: TGTGCCACCTCGTGGACAGCGAACACCGGGGAGCTGTTTTTT

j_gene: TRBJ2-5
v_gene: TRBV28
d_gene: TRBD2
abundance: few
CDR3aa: CASSSSGRAHRTQYF
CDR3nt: TGTGCCAGCAGTTCTAGCGGGAGGGCTCATCGGACCCAGTACTTC

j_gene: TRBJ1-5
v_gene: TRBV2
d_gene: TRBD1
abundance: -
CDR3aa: CASSSNNRDSQPQHF
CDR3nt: TGTGCCAGCAGTTCAAATAACAGGGACAGTCAGCCCCAGCATTTT

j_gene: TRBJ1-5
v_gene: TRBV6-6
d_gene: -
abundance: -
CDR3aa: CASSSGQPQHF
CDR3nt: TGTGCCAGCAGTTCCGGGCAGCCCCAGCATTTT

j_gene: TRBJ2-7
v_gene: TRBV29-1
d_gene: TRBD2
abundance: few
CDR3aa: CSVRLSGLAGGEQYF
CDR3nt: TGCAGCGTACGACTTTCTGGGCTAGCGGGAGGCGAGCAGTACTTC

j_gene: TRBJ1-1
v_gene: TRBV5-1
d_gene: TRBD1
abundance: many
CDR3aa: CASSSGTQGADVAFF
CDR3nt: TGCGCCAGCAGCTCCGGGACCCAGGGGGCCGATGTAGCTTTCTTT

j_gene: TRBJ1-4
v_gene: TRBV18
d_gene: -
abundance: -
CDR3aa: CASSRRETPLATNEKLFF
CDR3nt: TGTGCCAGCTCCCGCAGGGAGACTCCGCTCGCAACTAATGAAAAACTGTTTTTT

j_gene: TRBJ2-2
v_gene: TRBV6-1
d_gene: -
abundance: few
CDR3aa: CASSDWAATGELFF
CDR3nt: TGTGCCAGCAGTGATTGGGCGGCCACCGGGGAGCTGTTTTTT

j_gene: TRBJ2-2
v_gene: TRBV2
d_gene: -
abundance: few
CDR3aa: CASSYFVTNTGELFF
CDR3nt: TGTGCCAGCAGTTATTTCGTAACGAACACCGGGGAGCTGTTTTTT

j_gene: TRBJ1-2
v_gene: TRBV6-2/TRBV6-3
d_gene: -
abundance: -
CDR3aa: CASTTTRIYGYTF
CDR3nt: TGTGCCAGCACGACTACCCGAATCTATGGCTACACCTTC

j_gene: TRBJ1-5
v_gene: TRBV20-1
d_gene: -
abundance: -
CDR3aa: CSAAGNQPQHF
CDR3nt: TGCAGTGCCGCCGGCAATCAGCCCCAGCATTTT

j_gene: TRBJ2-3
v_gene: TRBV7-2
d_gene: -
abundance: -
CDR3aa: CASSLGQPPRDTQYF
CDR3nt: TGTGCCAGCAGCTTAGGGCAACCCCCTAGGGATACGCAGTATTTT

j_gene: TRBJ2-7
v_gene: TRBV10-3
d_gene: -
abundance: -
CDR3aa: CAISLLNQAEQYF
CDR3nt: TGTGCCATCAGTCTCCTTAACCAGGCGGAGCAGTACTTC

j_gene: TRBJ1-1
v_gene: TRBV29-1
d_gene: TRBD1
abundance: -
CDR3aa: CSVAGTGVLGAFF
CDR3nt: TGCAGCGTTGCCGGGACAGGAGTCCTAGGAGCTTTCTTT

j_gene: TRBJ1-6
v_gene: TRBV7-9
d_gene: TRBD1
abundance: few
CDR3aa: CASSLTGYSPLHF
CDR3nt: TGTGCCAGCAGCTTGACAGGGTACTCACCCCTCCACTTT

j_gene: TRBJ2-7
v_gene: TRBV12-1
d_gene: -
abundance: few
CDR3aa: CASSFAPRTGSYEQYF
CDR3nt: TGTGCCAGCAGCTTTGCGCCGAGAACTGGGTCCTACGAGCAGTACTTC

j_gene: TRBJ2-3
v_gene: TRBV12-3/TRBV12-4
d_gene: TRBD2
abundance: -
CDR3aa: CASSPGTSGGASTDTQYF
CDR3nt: TGTGCCAGCAGCCCCGGGACTAGCGGGGGGGCCAGCACAGATACGCAGTATTTT

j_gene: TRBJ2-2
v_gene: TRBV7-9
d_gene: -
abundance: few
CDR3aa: CATPKGAWDTNTGELFF
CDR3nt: TGTGCCACCCCAAAAGGAGCGTGGGACACTAACACCGGGGAGCTGTTTTTT

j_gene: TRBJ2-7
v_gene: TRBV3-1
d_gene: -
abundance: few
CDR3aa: CASSLGGVNEQYF
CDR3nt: TGTGCCAGCAGCCTGGGTGGAGTAAACGAGCAGTACTTC

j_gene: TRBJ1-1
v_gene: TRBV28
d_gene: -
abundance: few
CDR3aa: CASSLLRVSLAAFF
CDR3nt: TGTGCCAGCAGTTTATTAAGGGTCAGTTTGGCAGCTTTCTTT

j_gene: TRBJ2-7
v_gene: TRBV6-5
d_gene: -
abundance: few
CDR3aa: CASSYSGTRYEQYF
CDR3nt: TGTGCCAGCAGTTACTCGGGGACCAGGTACGAGCAGTACTTC

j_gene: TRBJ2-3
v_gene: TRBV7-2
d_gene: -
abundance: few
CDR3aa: CASSLDSYTDTQYF
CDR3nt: TGTGCCAGCAGCTTGGACAGCTACACAGATACGCAGTATTTT

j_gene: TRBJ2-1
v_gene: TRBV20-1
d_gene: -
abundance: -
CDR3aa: CSAETPTVIYNEQFF
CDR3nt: TGCAGTGCAGAAACGCCGACGGTCATATACAATGAGCAGTTCTTC

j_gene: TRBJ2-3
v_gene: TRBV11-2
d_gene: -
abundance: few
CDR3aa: CASRSPARDSFYTQYF
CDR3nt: TGTGCCAGCAGATCCCCCGCTCGCGACAGCTTTTATACGCAGTATTTT

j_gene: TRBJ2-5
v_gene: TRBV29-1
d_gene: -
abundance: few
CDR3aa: CSVDFAVAETQYF
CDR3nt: TGCAGCGTTGATTTTGCGGTCGCCGAGACCCAGTACTTC

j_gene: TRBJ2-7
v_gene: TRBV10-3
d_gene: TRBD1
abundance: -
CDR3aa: CAIRGTGDHEQYF
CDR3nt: TGTGCCATCAGAGGGACAGGGGATCACGAGCAGTACTTC

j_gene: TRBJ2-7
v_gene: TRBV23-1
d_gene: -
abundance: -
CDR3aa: CASSQSWGCPYEQYF
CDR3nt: TGCGCCAGCAGTCAATCGTGGGGTTGTCCCTACGAGCAGTACTTC

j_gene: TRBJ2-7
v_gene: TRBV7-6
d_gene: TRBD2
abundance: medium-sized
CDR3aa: CASRPTSGGSYEQYF
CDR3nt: TGTGCCAGCAGACCGACTAGCGGGGGCTCCTACGAGCAGTACTTC